What follows are 5 T cell receptor beta chains derived from one specimen sequenced in a study of T cell responses to AZD1222 COVID-19 vaccine. Generated by immunoSEQ multiplex PCR, the TCRdb table keeps only in-frame clones and is missing some. The profile covers over 70,000 clones, with less than 85% appearing a single time and about a fifth taken by the ten largest. The material was peripheral blood, obtained on day 0 of AZD1222 vaccination. The receptors shown here come from an adult in good health.

The chain links TRBV3-1 (or the pseudogene TRBV3-2) to TRBJ1-3, with D unresolved. Trimming stripped 1 base from V and 4 bases from J, with 8 bases between. The length of the CDR3 is 14 residues. CDR1 is LGHDT, CDR2 YNNKEL, per germline (reference sequence). CDR3 DNA sequence: TGTGCCAGCAGCCAAGGTCTTAGGGGAAACACCATATATTTT. Translated: CASSQGLRGNTIYF.

This clone was detected once. The chain couples TRBV5-5 to TRBJ2-6; D gene ambiguous. Germline V gene sequence: CDR1 SGHKS, CDR2 YYEKEE (reference sequence). This CDR3 region has 16 residues. V shed 0 bases and J shed 4 bases, with 11 bases lying between them. The CDR3 region is CASSLEAATGANVLTF. The CDR3 DNA reads as TGTGCCAGCAGCTTGGAGGCCGCAACAGGGGCCAACGTCCTGACTTTC.

The gene calls are TRBV5-1 and TRBJ2-3; possibly TRBD2 for D (6 bases). V lost 7 bases and J 6 bases, leaving 21 bases between the germline ends. CDR3 length: 15 residues. Germline V CDR1 and CDR2: SGHRS, YFSETQ. The CDR3 protein is CASGGLTSMGDTQYF. For the CDR3, the DNA is TGCGCCAGCGGCGGGCTGACTAGTATGGGCGATACGCAGTATTTT.

V is TRBV28 and J is TRBJ2-2; no clear D gene. The ends were cut back, 5 bases at V and 6 bases at J, with 16 bases in the middle. Looked up from germline, CDR1 is MDHEN and CDR2 is SYDVKM. The CDR3 is 15 amino acids. CDR3 nucleotide sequence: TGTGCCAGCAGTCCCTCGAGGCCCTCGGCCGGGGAGCTGTTTTTT. Protein product: CASSPSRPSAGELFF.

This chain uses TRBV7-8 with TRBJ1-2, with a weak D call TRBD1 (5 bases). The V gene lost 4 bases and the J gene lost 5 bases, with 14 bases spanning the gap. The CDR3 is made up of 14 amino acids. Germline assignment: CDR1 SGHVS and CDR2 FQNEAQ. CDR3 in DNA: TGTGCCAGCAGCTCGCCTAGCCAGGGTTATGGCTACACCTTC. It is translated as CASSSPSQGYGYTF. Full variable domain (rest looked up from reference TRBV7-8 and TRBJ1-2): GAGVSQSPRYKVAKRGQDVALRCDPISGHVSLFWYQQALGQGPEFLTYFQNEAQLDKSGLPSDRFFAERPEGSVSTLKIQRTQQEDSAVYLCASSSPSQGYGYTFGSGTRLTVV.